This TCR beta chain was retrieved from a study of blood T cell repertoires in COVID-19. Whole-study context: Acute and convalescent COVID-19 specimens originated in the United States, Italy and Spain.

Recovered participants had two consecutive negative NP/OP PCR tests, healthcare professional clearance, or symptom resolution. Per the original data handling: Nucleated cell number was recorded as an estimate derived from reference gene primer amplification. The protocol was immunoSEQ multiplex PCR, while the TCRdb copy is restricted to in-frame clones and leaves out a portion. D and trimming were read from the DNA, whereas the V and J calls and clone size are those reported in that table. Among about 140,000 clones, 60% to 80% were seen once, and the ten largest hold 2.5% to 3%. Trimming took 5 bases from V and 0 from J, leaving 20 bases between them. This CDR3 comprises 17 residues. Per the germline V gene, CDR1 is SGHRS and CDR2 is YFSETQ.

What was sequenced was PBMCs or T cells enriched from blood (not recorded which). This chain joins TRBV5-1 and TRBJ1-2; the D gene is possibly TRBD1 (6 bases). This TCR came from a woman in her 50s who had recovered from COVID-19. In nucleotides, the CDR3 is TGCGCCAGCAGTCGCACAGGGTCCCCCACGTCTAACTATGGCTACACCTTC. Amino acids: CASSRTGSPTSNYGYTF.